This TCR beta chain was profiled in a study of pediatric ulcerative colitis. Study-level findings and limits: Ulcerative colitis patients shared more blood-rectal clones than controls.

The CDR3 totals 14 residues. Germline assignment: CDR1 MNHEY and CDR2 SMNVEV (reference sequence). V was pared by 7 bases and J by 8 bases, with 18 bases between. As concerns this clone: What it binds is not known.

Sequencing was at survey level. This table comes from immunoSEQ multiplex PCR, and its TCRdb copy is limited to in-frame clones, with some not included. The sample includes about 64,000 clones, roughly 90% of them seen just once. The sequencing input was blood. V and J are TRBV27 and TRBJ2-1; D might be TRBD1 (6 bases). The source of this sequence is a boy between 5 and 17 years old with severe ulcerative colitis. The CDR3 DNA reads TGTGCCAGCACCTTAGGGGGTCTTTTGGATGAGCAGTTCTTC. Its translation is CASTLGGLLDEQFF.